This T cell receptor beta chain was obtained from a study of control samples from healthy donors and cancer patients. The V end was cut by 0 bases, the J end by 7 bases, with 13 bases between. The V gene's germline CDR1 is GTSNPN and CDR2 SVGIG (reference sequence). The CDR3 has 14 residues. Data came from immunoSEQ multiplex PCR; TCRdb stores just in-frame clones and leaves some out. In the table there are more than 150,000 clones, roughly 93% of which are singletons. The sample was blood. The chain has TRBV30 and TRBJ1-5, with D possibly being TRBD1 (5 bases). The receptor's source is a man aged 18 to 30 in good health. Here the CDR3 reads CAWSVRGGYQPQHF. The CDR3 bases are TGTGCCTGGAGTGTACGGGGCGGCTACCAGCCCCAGCATTTT.